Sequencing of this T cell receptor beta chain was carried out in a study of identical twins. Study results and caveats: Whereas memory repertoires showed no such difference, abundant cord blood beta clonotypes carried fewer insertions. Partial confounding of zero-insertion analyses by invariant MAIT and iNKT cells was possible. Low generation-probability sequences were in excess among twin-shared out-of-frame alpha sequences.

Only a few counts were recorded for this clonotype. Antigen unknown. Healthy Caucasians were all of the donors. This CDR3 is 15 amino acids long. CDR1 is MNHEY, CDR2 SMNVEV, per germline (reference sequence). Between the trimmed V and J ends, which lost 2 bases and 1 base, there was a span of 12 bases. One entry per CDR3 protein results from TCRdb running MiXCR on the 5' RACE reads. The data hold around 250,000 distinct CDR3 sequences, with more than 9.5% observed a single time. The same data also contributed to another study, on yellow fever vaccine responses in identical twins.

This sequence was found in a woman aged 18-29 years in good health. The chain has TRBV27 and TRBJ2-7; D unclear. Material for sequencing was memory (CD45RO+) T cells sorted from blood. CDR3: CASSLRWTQSYEQYF. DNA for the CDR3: TGTGCCAGCAGTTTAAGGTGGACGCAATCCTACGAGCAGTACTTC.